The 19 T cell receptor beta chains presented below share a single source sample, sequenced in a study of identical twins. In TCRdb, the 5' RACE reads were re-called with MiXCR into one record per CDR3 protein. In the table there are approximately 630,000 distinct CDR3 sequences, around 7.5% of which are singletons. The data were also submitted as part of a second study, on yellow fever vaccine responses in identical twins.

What was sequenced was PBMCs. Receptors were obtained from a woman under 30 in good health.

This clonotype was found many times. This rearrangement joins TRBV10-3 to TRBJ2-1; 11 bases fit TRBD1. Trimming at V came to 10 bases and at J to 0 bases, leaving 5 bases not matched to a gene. The CDR3 extends over 15 amino acids. Germline V gene data show CDR1 as ENHRY and CDR2 as SYGVKD. CDR3 DNA sequence: TGTGCCACCACCGGGACAGGGGGCTCCTACAATGAGCAGTTCTTC. Protein product: CATTGTGGSYNEQFF.

As regards this clonotype: One end of the junction fails to match germline, which may point to a read error. V gene TRBV20-1 combines with J gene TRBJ2-2; 10 bases line up with TRBD2. Germline loops: CDR1 DFQATT, CDR2 SNEGSKA (reference sequence). This CDR3 region has 15 residues. The CDR3 here is CSARMGLAITGELVF. The CDR3 bases are TGCAGTGCTAGAATGGGACTAGCGATTACCGGGGAGCTGGTTTTT.

Only a few counts were recorded for this clonotype. The rearrangement links TRBV24-1 to TRBJ2-1; a possible D gene is TRBD1 (6 bases). CDR3 length equals 16 residues. The germline V gene has CDR1 KGHDR and CDR2 SFDVKD. V lost 4 bases and J lost 2, with 14 bases in between. DNA of the CDR3: TGTGCCACCAGTGACTCCGAGGGGGTCACCTACAATGAGCAGTTCTTC. Its protein product is CATSDSEGVTYNEQFF.

A few counts support this clonotype. This chain links TRBV20-1 with TRBJ2-1, with TRBD2 as a possible D gene (5 bases). The V gene's germline CDR1 is DFQATT and CDR2 SNEGSKA (reference sequence). The CDR3 covers 16 residues. V lost 2 bases to trimming and J lost 1 base, with 15 bases between them. CDR3 region: CSARPRNKRSYNEQFF. CDR3 DNA: TGCAGTGCTAGACCTAGAAACAAGCGGTCCTACAATGAGCAGTTCTTC.

The chain combines TRBV20-1 with TRBJ2-7; 10 bases are a match to TRBD1. Germline loops: CDR1 DFQATT, CDR2 SNEGSKA (reference sequence). This CDR3 contains 13 residues. Losses at the gene ends were 4 bases for V and 6 bases for J; bases not matched to a gene: 6. The CDR3, as DNA: TGCAGTGCTACGACAGGGGGCATCTCCGAGCAGTACTTC. This gives the protein CSATTGGISEQYF.

The sample holds a few counts of this clonotype. V gene TRBV5-8 combines with J gene TRBJ1-1, with 8 bases aligning to TRBD1. The CDR3 covers 16 residues. V lost 3 bases and J lost 0; bases outside the gene matches: 7. CDR1 is SGHTS and CDR2 is YDEGEE in the germline V gene. CDR3 DNA: TGTGCCAGCAGCTCGACAGGGGTGGGGATGAACACTGAAGCTTTCTTT. Protein sequence: CASSSTGVGMNTEAFF.

The genes are TRBV19 and TRBJ1-5; TRBD1 matches at 10 bases. This CDR3 has 16 amino acids. V shed 4 bases and J 6 bases; nucleotides not matched to a gene: 9. From germline, CDR1 is LNHDA and CDR2 SQIVND (reference sequence). The CDR3 sequence is CASSNTGTGAVQPQHF. The CDR3 coding sequence is TGTGCCAGTAGTAACACCGGGACAGGGGCCGTTCAGCCCCAGCATTTT.

The sample holds a few counts of this clonotype. This chain links TRBV6-1 with TRBJ1-1; 12 nucleotides match TRBD1. The CDR3 is made up of 18 amino acids. The V gene end was trimmed by 5 bases and the J gene end by 7 bases; junction bases not matched to a gene: 17. Germline V gene sequence: CDR1 MNHNS, CDR2 SASEGT. The CDR3 loop reads CASSPGTGGVASRGEAFF. The CDR3 DNA is TGTGCCAGCAGTCCCGGGACAGGGGGCGTAGCCTCCCGCGGTGAAGCTTTCTTT.

This clonotype was seen more than once but under ten times. This chain links TRBV10-3 with TRBJ2-5; 11 bases match TRBD2. Germline assignment: CDR1 ENHRY and CDR2 SYGVKD. The CDR3 totals 18 residues. The J segment lost 5 bases and the V segment lost 10 bases, leaving 21 bases of the junction unmatched. The CDR3 region is CATKRSLTSGGTLETQYF. As DNA, the CDR3 is TGTGCCACCAAACGGTCCTTAACTAGCGGGGGTACTTTGGAGACCCAGTACTTC.

This clonotype was detected ten times or more. The V call is TRBV2, the J call TRBJ1-1, with 7 bases lining up with TRBD1. This CDR3 region has 15 residues. The J segment lost 0 bases and the V segment lost 5 bases, leaving 6 bases of the junction unmatched. CDR1 SNHLY and CDR2 FYNNEI come from the germline V gene. In nucleotides, the CDR3 is TGTGCCAGCAGTAAAAGGACAGGTTTGAACACTGAAGCTTTCTTT. It encodes CASSKRTGLNTEAFF.

This clonotype was seen many times. The chain employs TRBV3-1 and TRBJ1-1; D gene ambiguous. The CDR3 is made up of 13 amino acids. The V gene's germline CDR1 is LGHDT and CDR2 YNNKEL (reference sequence). The ends were cut back, 2 bases at V and 1 base at J, with 5 bases in the middle. The CDR3: CASSQTRNTEAFF. The CDR3, as DNA: TGTGCCAGCAGCCAAACCAGGAACACTGAAGCTTTCTTT. Based on the CDR3 plus reference TRBV3-1 and TRBJ1-1, the full variable domain is DTAVSQTPKYLVTQMGNDKSIKCEQNLGHDTMYWYKQDSKKFLKIMFSYNNKELIINETVPNRFSPKSPDKAHLNLHINSLELGDSAVYFCASSQTRNTEAFFGQGTRLTVV.

This clonotype occurred many times. CDR3 residues: CASSLLRAGEQYF. The CDR3 DNA reads as TGTGCCAGCAGCTTACTCAGGGCTGGGGAGCAGTACTTC. The chain uses TRBV7-8 and TRBJ2-7, with a tentative D call TRBD1 (5 bases). With 2 bases removed from V and 7 bases from J, the gap between germline ends came to 12 bases. The CDR3 covers 13 residues. Germline assignment: CDR1 SGHVS and CDR2 FQNEAQ.

This clonotype showed up many times. The chain employs TRBV25-1 and TRBJ1-2; D is unclear. This CDR3 has 16 residues. Trimming cost V 4 bases and J 3 bases, with 18 bases left between them. Germline assignment: CDR1 MGHDK and CDR2 SYGVNS. CDR3 amino acids: CASSALSQSEDYGYTF. The CDR3 DNA reads as TGTGCCAGCAGTGCACTTAGTCAGTCTGAAGACTATGGCTACACCTTC.

At least ten counts were recorded for this clonotype. The chain is built from TRBV11-2 and TRBJ2-5; D gene unclear. The CDR3 length is 12 residues. Trimming removed 5 bases at V and 4 bases at J, with 8 bases between. Germline assignment: CDR1 SGHAT and CDR2 FQNNGV. DNA of the CDR3: TGTGCCAGCAGCCAAACCCTAGAGACCCAGTACTTC. Amino acid sequence: CASSQTLETQYF.

This clonotype came up many times. This chain links TRBV5-1 with TRBJ2-5, with D maybe TRBD2 (6 bases). There are 16 residues in the CDR3. V was trimmed by 3 bases and J by 5 bases, leaving 20 bases between them. Germline CDR1 is SGHRS and CDR2 is YFSETQ. The CDR3 coding sequence is TGCGCCAGCAGCTATAGGGACTTACCCCTCGGGGAGACCCAGTACTTC. It codes for CASSYRDLPLGETQYF.

This clonotype appeared a few times. This chain joins TRBV12-3 or TRBV12-4 and TRBJ2-1; possible D gene TRBD2, 6 bases. The ends were cut back, 5 bases at V and 6 bases at J, with 23 bases in the middle. The CDR3 loop spans 17 amino acids. The CDR3 nucleotides are TGTGCCAGCAGTGATTCAACGGGACTCCTGATCGCCAATGAGCAGTTCTTC. The encoded protein is CASSDSTGLLIANEQFF.

The chain combines TRBV2 with TRBJ2-3, with TRBD2 as a possible D gene (5 bases). Germline V gene data show CDR1 as SNHLY and CDR2 as FYNNEI. Trimming left V 3 bases short and J 4 bases short, with 11 bases between. The CDR3 extends over 14 amino acids. CDR3 coding DNA: TGTGCCAGCAGTGAGTCTAGCCCCGCAGATACGCAGTATTTT. It encodes CASSESSPADTQYF.

This clonotype was detected a few times. This chain links TRBV6-1 with TRBJ2-5; 8 bases agree with TRBD2. V was clipped by 7 bases and J by 0 bases; unmatched bases: 7. CDR1 is MNHNS and CDR2 is SASEGT in the germline V gene. The CDR3 contains 15 residues. For the CDR3, the DNA is TGTGCCAGCACCGCGGGGGGCCCGTACCAAGAGACCCAGTACTTC. It translates to CASTAGGPYQETQYF.

Details on this clonotype: A read error may explain this, as a much larger clone is one base away. The V call is TRBV29-1, the J call TRBJ2-1, with TRBD2 matching 10 bases. V trimming: 7 bases; J trimming: 7 bases; junction bases outside the gene matches: 13. CDR1 SQVTM and CDR2 ANQGSEA come from the germline V gene. The length of the CDR3 is 15 residues. The CDR3 spells CSAPVPSGSLNEQFF. Written as DNA, the CDR3 is TGCAGCGCCCCTGTGCCTAGCGGGAGTCTTAATGAGCAGTTCTTC.